This T cell receptor (beta chain) appears in the sequencing data of a study of monozygotic twins with inflammatory bowel disease. TCR libraries were prepared from around 3,500 ng total RNA each. Investigators made cDNA in eight separate reactions per sample. TCRdb processed the 5' RACE reads again and assigns one entry to each CDR3 protein, with no DNA. There are tens of thousands of distinct CDR3 sequences in the sample, with approximately 7% held by the top ten. The CDR3 spans 12 residues. Looked up from germline, CDR1 is SNHLY and CDR2 is FYNNEI. Whole-blood RNA isolation (total RNA) proceeded without T cell sorting.

Material: blood. This TCR derives from a human donor with ulcerative colitis or Crohn's disease, or a healthy co-twin of an affected twin (not recorded which). The genes are TRBV2 and TRBJ2-4. The CDR3 is CASRLTTAIQYF.